The 8 T cell receptor beta chains presented below share a single source sample, sequenced in a study of T cells in Graves' hyperthyroidism and ophthalmopathy (dated by TCRdb to the late 2010s). Receptor amplification or capture employed multiplex PCR. Instrument used: Illumina HiSeq 2000. TCR beta CDR3 regions were amplified from RNA transcripts. A first-round RT-PCR of the TCR CDR3 used the HTBI primer set with the Qiagen OneStep RT-PCR kit. TCRdb ran its own pipeline on the public reads, namely fastp trimming at Q25 and MiXCR clone calling, and kept in-frame beta chains. Under each unique CDR3 protein, matching rows form one entry showing the most common genes and DNA. A total of 640,000 or so distinct CDR3 sequences appear in this sample, approximately 15% of them only once. The leading ten clones occupy roughly 7% of the sample. Specimen: blood. These receptor sequences come from a woman between 18 and 29 years old with Graves' ophthalmopathy.

This clonotype was picked up many times. The CDR3 here is CSAISGANVLTF. In DNA, the CDR3 is TGCAGTGCTATCAGTGGGGCCAACGTCCTGACTTTC. The chain joins TRBV20-1 to TRBJ2-6, with D hard to call. The germline V gene has CDR1 DFQATT and CDR2 SNEGSKA (reference sequence). The CDR3 covers 12 residues. The V gene lost 4 bases and the J gene lost 3 bases, with 4 bases spanning the gap.

The chain uses TRBV14 and TRBJ1-2; D is uncertain. The CDR3 has 14 amino acids. Between the trimmed V and J ends, which lost 2 bases and 4 bases, there was a span of 11 bases. CDR1 SGHDN and CDR2 FVKESK come from the germline V gene. CDR3 DNA sequence: TGTGCCAGCAGCCAATACAAGGCGCTCTATGGCTACACCTTC. It specifies CASSQYKALYGYTF.

This clonotype was observed a handful of times. This sequence joins TRBV24-1 and TRBJ1-5, with TRBD1 matching over 9 bases. The germline V gene encodes CDR1 KGHDR and CDR2 SFDVKD. The CDR3 is 14 amino acids. Trimming cost V 5 bases and J 6 bases; bases outside gene matches: 4. In DNA form, the CDR3 reads TGTGCCACCAGTGGTACAGGGGGCCCTCAGCCCCAGCATTTT. As protein: CATSGTGGPQPQHF.

This clonotype was observed many times. CDR3 in amino acids: CASSSLAGENTGELFF. Here the CDR3 DNA reads TGCGCCAGCAGCTCACTAGCGGGAGAGAACACCGGGGAGCTGTTTTTT. V gene TRBV5-1 combines with J gene TRBJ2-2, with 11 bases aligning to TRBD2. CDR3 size: 16 residues. Germline trimming cut 3 bases from V and 1 base from J; bases unmatched to any gene: 2. Looked up from germline, CDR1 is SGHRS and CDR2 is YFSETQ.

This clonotype occurred many times. The chain joins TRBV7-9 to TRBJ2-3, with D uncertain. Per germline, CDR1 SEHNR and CDR2 FQNEAQ (reference sequence). This CDR3 is 12 amino acids long. Trimming stripped 2 bases from V and 6 bases from J, with 6 bases between. The CDR3 coding sequence is TGTGCCAGCAGCTTACAGTCCGATACGCAGTATTTT. It translates to CASSLQSDTQYF.

A few counts support this clonotype. This chain connects TRBV20-1 to TRBJ1-2; TRBD1 aligns across 8 bases. This CDR3 contains 11 residues. Losses at the gene ends were 7 bases for V and 8 bases for J; bases not matched to a gene: 6. In germline, CDR1 is DFQATT, CDR2 SNEGSKA (reference sequence). CDR3 nucleotide sequence: TGCAGTGACTGGACAGGGCACGGCTACACCTTC. This gives the protein CSDWTGHGYTF.

There are many counts of this clonotype. The V gene is TRBV18, the J gene TRBJ2-3; D uncertain. V lost 3 bases to trimming and J lost 8 bases, with 15 bases between them. This CDR3 is 14 amino acids long. Per the germline V gene, CDR1 is KGHSH and CDR2 is LQKENI. The CDR3 DNA is TGTGCCAGCTCACCCTCACCACGGCGGCTTACGCAGTATTTT. Translated: CASSPSPRRLTQYF.

In its sample, this clonotype was seen many times. The junction and the germline gene differ at one end; a read error may be behind it. The chain joins TRBV12-3 or TRBV12-4 to TRBJ2-2, with D unresolved. The CDR3 has 15 amino acids. The CDR3 is CANSLNHDLAGELFF. The CDR3 bases are TGTGCCAACAGTTTAAATCATGACCTGGCCGGGGAGCTGTTTTTT.